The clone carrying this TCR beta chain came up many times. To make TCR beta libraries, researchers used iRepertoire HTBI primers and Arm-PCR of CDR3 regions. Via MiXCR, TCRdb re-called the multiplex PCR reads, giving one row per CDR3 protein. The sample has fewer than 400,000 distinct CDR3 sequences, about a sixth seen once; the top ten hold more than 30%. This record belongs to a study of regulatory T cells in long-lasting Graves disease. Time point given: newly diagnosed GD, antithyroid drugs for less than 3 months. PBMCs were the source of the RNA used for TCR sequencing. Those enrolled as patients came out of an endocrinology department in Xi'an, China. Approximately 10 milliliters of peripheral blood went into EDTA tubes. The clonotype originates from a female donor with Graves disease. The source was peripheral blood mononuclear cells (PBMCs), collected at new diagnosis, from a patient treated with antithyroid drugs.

CDR3 amino acids: CASSSRTNTEAFF. The CDR3 nucleotides are TGTGCCAGCAGTTCTCGGACAAACACTGAAGCTTTCTTT. This chain connects TRBV12-3 or TRBV12-4 to TRBJ1-1; TRBD1 might be the D (5 bases). The length of the CDR3 is 13 residues. V gave up 4 bases and J gave up 2 bases, with 8 bases separating them.